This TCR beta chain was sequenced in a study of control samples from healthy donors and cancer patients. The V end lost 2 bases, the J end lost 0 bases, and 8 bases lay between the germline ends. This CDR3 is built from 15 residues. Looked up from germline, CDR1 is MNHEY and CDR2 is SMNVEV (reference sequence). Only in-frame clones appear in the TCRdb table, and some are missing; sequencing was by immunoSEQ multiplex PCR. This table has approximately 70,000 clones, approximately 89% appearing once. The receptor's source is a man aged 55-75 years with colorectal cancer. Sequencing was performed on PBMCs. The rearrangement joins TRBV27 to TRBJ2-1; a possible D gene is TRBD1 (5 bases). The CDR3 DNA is TGTGCCAGCAGTTTAGGTGACAGCTCCTACAATGAGCAGTTCTTC. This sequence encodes CASSLGDSSYNEQFF.